This T cell receptor beta chain was profiled in a study of shared clonotypes between healthy human individuals. This clone has just a few counts. Data came from immunoSEQ multiplex PCR; TCRdb stores just in-frame clones and leaves some out. This sample has roughly 700,000 clones, with less than 85% found just once. This clonotype originated in a woman in her 30s in good health. The specimen was memory CD4+ T cells sorted from blood. Subset here: CD45RA-negative fraction.

This chain's CDR3 is CASSQGNDEKLFF. CDR3 bases: TGCGCCAGCAGCCAAGGTAACGATGAAAAACTGTTTTTT. The V gene is TRBV4-1, the J gene TRBJ1-4, with unresolved D. The germline V gene encodes CDR1 MGHRA and CDR2 YSYEKL. The CDR3 has 13 amino acids. V dropped 1 base and J dropped 6 bases, with 6 bases sitting between them.